These 6 T cell receptor beta chains were sequenced from one sample in a study of CD8 T cells in Susac syndrome. Reverse transcription used 0.5 to 1 ug RNA and random hexamers. TCRdb called the immunoSEQ multiplex PCR reads again in MiXCR, with one record for every CDR3 protein. The data show 95,000 to 150,000 distinct CDR3 sequences, with nearly 96% seen just once and roughly 0.14% held by the top ten. Sequencing was carried out using CD4+ T cells from PBMCs. The receptors come from a human donor with Susac syndrome.

The rearrangement uses TRBV6-2 or TRBV6-3 and TRBJ2-2, with D possibly called TRBD1 or TRBD2 (5 bases each). V was trimmed by 6 bases and J by 3 bases, leaving 14 bases between them. CDR3 length: 15 amino acids. Per the germline V gene, CDR1 is MNHEY and CDR2 is SVGEGT. This chain's CDR3 is CASRWDRTYTGELFF. In DNA form, the CDR3 reads TGTGCCAGCAGATGGGACCGTACCTACACCGGGGAGCTGTTTTTT.

The genes are TRBV6-2 or TRBV6-3 and TRBJ2-1, with 14 positions matching TRBD2. Germline CDR1 and CDR2: MNHEY and SVGEGT. The CDR3 runs to 16 residues. V lost 4 bases and J lost 5; bases outside the gene matches: 4. CDR3 region: CASSSTSGRVNNEQFF. For the CDR3, the DNA is TGTGCCAGCAGTTCGACTAGCGGGAGGGTGAACAATGAGCAGTTCTTC.

This rearrangement joins TRBV18 to TRBJ2-1; the match to TRBD2 covers 7 bases. The CDR3 has 17 amino acids. Looked up from germline, CDR1 is KGHSH and CDR2 is LQKENI. V lost 0 bases to trimming and J lost 6 bases; unmatched junction nucleotides: 11. CDR3 amino acids: CASSPPRAGEGSNEQFF. CDR3 DNA: TGTGCCAGCTCACCACCCAGGGCGGGAGAAGGGAGCAATGAGCAGTTCTTC.

This chain joins TRBV6-2 or TRBV6-3 and TRBJ2-7; D possibly corresponds to TRBD2 (6 bases). The V end was cut by 8 bases, the J end by 4 bases, with 24 bases between. Germline CDR1 and CDR2: MNHEY and SVGEGT. The CDR3 contains 16 residues. Written as DNA, the CDR3 is TGTGCCAGCTCCGGAGGAGGGAGCAACAGGAGGTACGAGCAGTACTTC. Translated, it gives CASSGGGSNRRYEQYF.

This sequence joins TRBV29-1 and TRBJ2-2; D may be TRBD1 or TRBD2 (5 bases each). Germline assignment: CDR1 SQVTM and CDR2 ANQGSEA. This CDR3 region has 14 residues. The CDR3 spells CSASGTTFTGELFF. Written as DNA, the CDR3 is TGCAGTGCTTCCGGGACGACCTTCACCGGGGAGCTGTTTTTT.

This rearrangement joins TRBV5-1 to TRBJ2-7; 9 nucleotides agree with TRBD1. Looked up from germline, CDR1 is SGHRS and CDR2 is YFSETQ. Trimming cost V 4 bases and J 0 bases; bases outside gene matches: 8. The CDR3 spans 16 residues. The CDR3 sequence: CASSKDRGRLSYEQYF. For the CDR3, the DNA is TGCGCCAGCAGCAAGGACAGGGGCCGACTCTCCTACGAGCAGTACTTC. Complete variable domain (other parts from reference TRBV5-1 and TRBJ2-7): KAGVTQTPRYLIKTRGQQVTLSCSPISGHRSVSWYQQTPGQGLQFLFEYFSETQRNKGNFPGRFSGRQFSNSRSEMNVSTLELGDSALYLCASSKDRGRLSYEQYFGPGTRLTVT.